A selection of T cell receptor beta chains follows, all from one sample in a study of cytotoxic CD8 clonotypes in ibrutinib-treated CLL. Produced via immunoSEQ multiplex PCR; TCRdb's table is partial and in-frame only. The data contain roughly 28,000 clones, around 57% of them singletons. Sequencing was performed on PBMCs, taken before ibrutinib treatment. The receptors were gathered from a human donor with chronic lymphocytic leukemia. Each CDR3 is given with its conserved first and last residue.

V gene	J gene	CDR3 protein
TRBV7-9	TRBJ2-7	CASSLEGGMDEQYF
TRBV5-1	TRBJ2-7	CASSSLAGDSYEQYF
TRBV14	TRBJ2-1	CASSQNRRGEQFF
TRBV6-5	TRBJ1-3	CASSYSPDSGNTIYF
TRBV7-9	TRBJ1-1	CASSEGWETEAFF
TRBV2	TRBJ1-4	CASRGEAGGGEKLFF
TRBV5-1	TRBJ2-3	CASSFGTDYSTDTQYF
TRBV5-1	TRBJ2-1	CASSFLQGAYNEQFF
TRBV7-3	TRBJ2-5	CASSLGGLGETQYF
TRBV18	TRBJ2-5	CASSPRVGGETQYF
TRBV18	TRBJ2-1	CASSPEKFFEQFF
TRBV15	TRBJ2-7	CATRTSGNSYEQYF
TRBV11-2	TRBJ1-3	CASSPQGGSGNTIYF
TRBV7-3	TRBJ2-2	CASSKKVTGMGVTGELFF